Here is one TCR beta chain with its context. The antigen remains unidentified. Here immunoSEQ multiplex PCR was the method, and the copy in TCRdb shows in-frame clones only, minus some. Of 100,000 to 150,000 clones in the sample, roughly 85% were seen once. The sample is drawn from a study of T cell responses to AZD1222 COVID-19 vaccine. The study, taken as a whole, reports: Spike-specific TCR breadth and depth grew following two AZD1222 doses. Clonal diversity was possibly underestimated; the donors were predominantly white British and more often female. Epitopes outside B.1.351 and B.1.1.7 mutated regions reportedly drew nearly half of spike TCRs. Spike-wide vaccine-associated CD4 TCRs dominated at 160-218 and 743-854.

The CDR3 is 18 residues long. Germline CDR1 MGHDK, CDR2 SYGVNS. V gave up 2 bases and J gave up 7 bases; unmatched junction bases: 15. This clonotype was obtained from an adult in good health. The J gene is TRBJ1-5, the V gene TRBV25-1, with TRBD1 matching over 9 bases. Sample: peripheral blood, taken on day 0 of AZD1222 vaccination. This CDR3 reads CASSEIGRRTGVRQPQHF. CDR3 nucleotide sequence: TGTGCCAGCAGTGAAATAGGCCGTAGGACAGGGGTGCGACAGCCCCAGCATTTT.